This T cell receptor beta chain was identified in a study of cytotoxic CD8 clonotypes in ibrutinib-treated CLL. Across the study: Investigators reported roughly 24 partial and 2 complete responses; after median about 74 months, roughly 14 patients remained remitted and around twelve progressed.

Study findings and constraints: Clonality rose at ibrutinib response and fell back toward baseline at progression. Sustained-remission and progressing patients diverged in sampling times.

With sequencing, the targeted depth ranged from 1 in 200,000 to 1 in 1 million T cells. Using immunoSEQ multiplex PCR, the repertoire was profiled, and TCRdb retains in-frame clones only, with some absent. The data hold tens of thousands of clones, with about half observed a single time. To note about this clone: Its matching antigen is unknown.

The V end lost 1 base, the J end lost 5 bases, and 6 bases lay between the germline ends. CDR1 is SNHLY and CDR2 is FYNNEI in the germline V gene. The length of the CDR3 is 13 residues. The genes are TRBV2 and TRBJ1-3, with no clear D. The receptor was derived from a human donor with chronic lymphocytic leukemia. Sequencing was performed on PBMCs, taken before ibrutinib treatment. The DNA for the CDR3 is TGTGCCAGCAGTGAAGGAAATAGAAACACCATATATTTT. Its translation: CASSEGNRNTIYF.